This note documents a single TCR beta chain sequence. Sequencing was performed with immunoSEQ multiplex PCR; in TCRdb, only in-frame clones are kept and a portion is missing. The table records just over 150,000 clones, 84% of them present only once. Germline assignment: CDR1 MNHNY and CDR2 SVGAGI (reference sequence). V lost 7 bases and J lost 6, with 12 bases in between. This CDR3 has 12 residues. These data are taken from a study of blood T cell repertoires in COVID-19. Study-level information: From T cells, B-cell-depleted T cells, or PBMCs came the material, which was cDNA or gDNA.

J is TRBJ1-2 and V is TRBV6-6, with D possibly matching TRBD1 (6 bases). This clonotype was obtained from a woman aged 50 to 65 with acute or convalescent COVID-19. The specimen sequenced was peripheral blood. The CDR3 DNA follows: TGTGCCAGCAAGGTAACAGGGAATGGCTACACCTTC. This translates into CASKVTGNGYTF.